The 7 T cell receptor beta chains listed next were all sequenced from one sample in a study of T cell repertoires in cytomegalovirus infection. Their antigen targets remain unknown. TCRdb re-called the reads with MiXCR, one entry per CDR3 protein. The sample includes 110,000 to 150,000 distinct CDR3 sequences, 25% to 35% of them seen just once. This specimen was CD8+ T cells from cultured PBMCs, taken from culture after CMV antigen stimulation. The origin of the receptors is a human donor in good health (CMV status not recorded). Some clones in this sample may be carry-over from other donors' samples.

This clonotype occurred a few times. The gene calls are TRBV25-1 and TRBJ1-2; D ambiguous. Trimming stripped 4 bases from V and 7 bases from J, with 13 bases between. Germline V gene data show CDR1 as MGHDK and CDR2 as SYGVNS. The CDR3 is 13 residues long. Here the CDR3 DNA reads TGTGCCAGCAGTGTCCTTATCGAGGGTGGCTACACCTTC. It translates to CASSVLIEGGYTF.

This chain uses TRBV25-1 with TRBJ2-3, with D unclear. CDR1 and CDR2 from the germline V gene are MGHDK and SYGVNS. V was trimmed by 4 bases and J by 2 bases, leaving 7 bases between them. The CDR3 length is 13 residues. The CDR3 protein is CASSGHYTDTQYF. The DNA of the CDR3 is TGTGCCAGCAGTGGACATTACACAGATACGCAGTATTTT.

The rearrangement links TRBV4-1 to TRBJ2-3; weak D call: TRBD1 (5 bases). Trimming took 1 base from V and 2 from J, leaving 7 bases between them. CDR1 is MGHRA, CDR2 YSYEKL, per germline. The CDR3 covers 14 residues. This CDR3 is CASSQVRATDTQYF. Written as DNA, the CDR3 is TGCGCCAGCAGCCAAGTCAGGGCCACAGATACGCAGTATTTT.

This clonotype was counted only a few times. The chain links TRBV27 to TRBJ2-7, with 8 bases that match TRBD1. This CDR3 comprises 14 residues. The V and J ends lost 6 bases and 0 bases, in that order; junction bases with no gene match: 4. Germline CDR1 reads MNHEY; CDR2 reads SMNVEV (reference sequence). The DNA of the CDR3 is TGTGCCAGCAGGGACAGGGAGGCCTCCTACGAGCAGTACTTC. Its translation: CASRDREASYEQYF.

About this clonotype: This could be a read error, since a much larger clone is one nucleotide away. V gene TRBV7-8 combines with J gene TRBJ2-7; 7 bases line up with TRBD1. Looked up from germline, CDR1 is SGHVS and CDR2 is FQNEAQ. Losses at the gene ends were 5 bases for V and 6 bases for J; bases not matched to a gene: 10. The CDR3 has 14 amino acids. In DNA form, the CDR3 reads TGTGCCAGCAGCCCGGTACAGGGGTTCGGCGAGCAGTACTTC. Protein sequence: CASSPVQGFGEQYF.

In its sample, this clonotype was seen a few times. The CDR3 coding sequence is TGCGCCAGCAGTTTCAGGTCCGATAATTCACCCCTCCACTTT. It is translated as CASSFRSDNSPLHF. The gene calls are TRBV4-1 and TRBJ1-6; D not resolved. V was shortened by 6 bases and J by 5 bases, with 11 bases between the two germline ends. The CDR3 loop spans 14 amino acids. Germline V gene sequence: CDR1 MGHRA, CDR2 YSYEKL.

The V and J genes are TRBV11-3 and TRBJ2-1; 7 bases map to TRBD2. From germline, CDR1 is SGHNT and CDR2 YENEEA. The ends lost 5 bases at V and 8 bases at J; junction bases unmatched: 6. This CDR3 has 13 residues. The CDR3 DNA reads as TGTGCCAGCAGCGGTGGGGGAGGGGATGAGCAGTTCTTC. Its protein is CASSGGGGDEQFF.